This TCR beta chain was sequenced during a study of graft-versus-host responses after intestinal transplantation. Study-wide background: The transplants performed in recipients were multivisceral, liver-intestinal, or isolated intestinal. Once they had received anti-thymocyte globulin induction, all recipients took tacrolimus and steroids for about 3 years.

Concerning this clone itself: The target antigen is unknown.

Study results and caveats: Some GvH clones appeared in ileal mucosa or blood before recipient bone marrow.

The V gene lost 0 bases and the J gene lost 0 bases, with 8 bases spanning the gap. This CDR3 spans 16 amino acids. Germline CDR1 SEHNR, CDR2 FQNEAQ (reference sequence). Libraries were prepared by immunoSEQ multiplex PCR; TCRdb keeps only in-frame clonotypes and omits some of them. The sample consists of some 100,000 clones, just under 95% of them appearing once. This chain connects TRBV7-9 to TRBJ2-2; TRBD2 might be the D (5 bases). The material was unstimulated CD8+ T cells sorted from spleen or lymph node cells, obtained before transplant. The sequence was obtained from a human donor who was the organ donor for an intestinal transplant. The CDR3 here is CASSLARAANTGELFF. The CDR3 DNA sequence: TGTGCCAGCAGCTTAGCGCGGGCAGCGAACACCGGGGAGCTGTTTTTT.